The 6 T cell receptor beta chains given below trace back to one sample, sequenced in a study of T cell responses to AZD1222 COVID-19 vaccine. The repertoire was sequenced with immunoSEQ multiplex PCR; TCRdb's copy has only in-frame clones and lacks some. The table includes some 91,000 clones, roughly nine tenths detected once. The input for sequencing was peripheral blood, taken on day 0 of AZD1222 vaccination. Every receptor here comes from an adult in good health.

V gene TRBV6-1 combines with J gene TRBJ2-1; D is uncertain. Germline-derived CDR1 and CDR2 are MNHNS and SASEGT. Trimming left V 1 base short and J 6 bases short, with 10 bases between. The CDR3 sequence is 14 residues long. The CDR3 spells CASSEGESSNEQFF. CDR3 coding DNA: TGTGCCAGCAGTGAAGGGGAATCATCCAATGAGCAGTTCTTC.

The chain uses TRBV9 and TRBJ2-2; 13 bases are a match to TRBD2. This CDR3 has 20 residues. The germline V gene encodes CDR1 SGDLS and CDR2 YYNGEE. Trimming removed 0 bases from V and 5 bases from J; junction bases left unmatched: 13. CDR3 residues: CASSVGVFVGLAGFTGELFF. CDR3 bases: TGTGCCAGCAGCGTAGGGGTGTTTGTGGGACTAGCGGGGTTTACCGGGGAGCTGTTTTTT.

The chain has TRBV5-6 and TRBJ2-1; 8 nucleotides match TRBD1. V lost 4 bases to trimming and J lost 15 bases; unmatched junction nucleotides: 6. The length of the CDR3 is 11 residues. CDR1 and CDR2 from the germline V gene are SGHDT and YYEEEE. The CDR3 here is CASSRQGMVFF. The CDR3 nucleotides are TGTGCCAGCAGCCGACAGGGGATGGTGTTCTTC.

This clone was counted many times. V usage is TRBV6-4 and J usage is TRBJ2-2, with D hard to call. The V end lost 2 bases, the J end lost 3 bases, and 4 bases lay between the germline ends. The CDR3 sequence is 13 residues long. Germline CDR1 and CDR2: MRHNA and SNTAGT. The CDR3 sequence: CASSDRDTGELFF. For the CDR3, the DNA is TGTGCCAGCAGTGACAGGGACACCGGGGAGCTGTTTTTT.

The chain combines TRBV9 with TRBJ2-5; TRBD1 aligns across 9 bases. Losses at the gene ends were 4 bases for V and 2 bases for J; bases not matched to a gene: 6. Germline values: CDR1 SGDLS, CDR2 YYNGEE. The CDR3 is 15 residues long. CDR3 region: CASSIPGQGQETQYF. The CDR3 DNA follows: TGTGCCAGCAGCATCCCGGGACAGGGACAAGAGACCCAGTACTTC.

J is TRBJ1-6 and V is TRBV9; D call uncertain. V was shortened by 4 bases and J by 0 bases, with 14 bases between the two germline ends. The CDR3 is 17 amino acids. The germline V gene encodes CDR1 SGDLS and CDR2 YYNGEE. The CDR3 reads CASSLESGSSYNSPLHF. The CDR3 DNA follows: TGTGCCAGCAGCCTCGAGAGCGGGAGCTCCTATAATTCACCCCTCCACTTT.